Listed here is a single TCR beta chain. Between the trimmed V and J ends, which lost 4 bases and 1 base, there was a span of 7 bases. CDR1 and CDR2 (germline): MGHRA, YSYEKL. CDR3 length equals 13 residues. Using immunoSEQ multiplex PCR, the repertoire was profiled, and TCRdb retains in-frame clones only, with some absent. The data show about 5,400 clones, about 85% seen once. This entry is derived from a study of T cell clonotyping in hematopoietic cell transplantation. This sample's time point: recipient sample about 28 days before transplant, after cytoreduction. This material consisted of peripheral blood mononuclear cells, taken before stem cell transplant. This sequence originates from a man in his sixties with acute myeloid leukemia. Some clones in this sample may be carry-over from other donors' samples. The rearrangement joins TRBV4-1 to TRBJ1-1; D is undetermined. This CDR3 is CASSPGTNTEAFF. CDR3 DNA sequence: TGCGCCAGCAGCCCCGGTACGAACACTGAAGCTTTCTTT.